These 20 T cell receptor beta chains were all obtained from the same sample, sequenced in a study of T cells in Graves' hyperthyroidism and ophthalmopathy (dated by TCRdb to 2018 to 2020). The receptor library was made with multiplex PCR. The sample was run on an Illumina HiSeq 2000. The TCR beta CDR3 regions were amplified from RNA transcripts. The first round of RT-PCR for the TCR CDR3 was performed with the HTBI primer set and the Qiagen OneStep RT-PCR kit. TCRdb ran its own pipeline on the public reads, namely fastp trimming at Q25 and MiXCR clone calling, and kept in-frame beta chains. Identical CDR3 proteins give one entry, which carries the most common genes and DNA. Within this sample are roughly 740,000 distinct CDR3 sequences, with 16% of them counted one time only. The biggest ten clones account for under 10% of the sample. The specimen sequenced was blood. The receptors originated from a man between 18 and 35 years old with Graves' hyperthyroidism.

The rearrangement uses TRBV12-5 and TRBJ1-1; TRBD1 is a possible D gene (5 bases). The V gene lost 3 bases and the J gene lost 1 base, with 18 bases spanning the gap. Germline values: CDR1 LGHNT, CDR2 FRNRAP. CDR3 length: 17 residues. CDR3 DNA sequence: TGTGCTAGTGGTTTCCCCCGGGGGAGTAATTGGAACACTGAAGCTTTCTTT. This gives the protein CASGFPRGSNWNTEAFF. Together with reference TRBV12-5 and TRBJ1-1, the CDR3 gives the full variable domain: DARVTQTPRHKVTEMGQEVTMRCQPILGHNTVFWYRQTMMQGLELLAYFRNRAPLDDSGMPKDRFSAEMPDATLATLKIQPSEPRDSAVYFCASGFPRGSNWNTEAFFGQGTRLTVV.

This clonotype showed up just a few times. The J gene is TRBJ2-7, the V gene TRBV4-2, with 8 bases matching TRBD2. J was trimmed by 2 bases and V by 4 bases; bases with no gene match: 13. CDR3 length: 17 amino acids. Germline V gene lookup returns CDR1 LGHNA and CDR2 YNFKEQ. The CDR3 loop is CASSRLFDSAGAYEQYF. The CDR3 DNA follows: TGTGCCAGCAGCCGACTATTTGATTCAGCGGGAGCCTACGAGCAGTACTTC.

The DNA for the CDR3 is TGTGCCAGCAGTGACGACACACGAGATACGCAGTATTTT. Its protein product is CASSDDTRDTQYF. The chain uses TRBV6-4 and TRBJ2-3; D is unresolved. There are 13 residues in the CDR3. Germline CDR1 and CDR2: MRHNA and SNTAGT. V lost 2 bases, J lost 5 bases, and 8 bases lay in between.

At least ten counts were recorded for this clonotype. This sequence joins TRBV28 and TRBJ2-1; 7 bases agree with TRBD2. The CDR3 runs 12 residues. Germline-derived CDR1 and CDR2 are MDHEN and SYDVKM. V shed 10 bases, J shed 12 bases, and the junction held 12 bases outside the gene matches. In DNA, the CDR3 is TGTGCCACCCTAGGACTAGTGCCCAGGCAGTTCTTC. Translation: CATLGLVPRQFF.

At least ten counts were recorded for this clonotype. The chain links TRBV2 to TRBJ1-2, with 8 bases that match TRBD1. With V trimmed by 6 bases and J by 8 bases, 5 bases remained unmatched. The CDR3 is 12 amino acids. The germline CDR1 and CDR2 sequences are SNHLY and FYNNEI. CDR3 sequence: CASRTGGRGYTF. As DNA, the CDR3 is TGTGCCAGCAGAACAGGGGGAAGAGGCTACACCTTC.

In its sample, this clonotype was seen a few times. J is TRBJ2-5 and V is TRBV7-9, with 7 bases matching TRBD1. V trimming: 5 bases; J trimming: 1 base; junction bases outside the gene matches: 4. CDR3 length: 14 amino acids. Germline V gene lookup returns CDR1 SEHNR and CDR2 FQNEAQ (reference sequence). CDR3 sequence (DNA): TGTGCCAGCAGCAAACGGGACAGCCAAGAGACCCAGTACTTC. This sequence encodes CASSKRDSQETQYF.

This clonotype turned up a few times. This chain uses TRBV7-3 with TRBJ1-2; 10 bases match TRBD1. This CDR3 comprises 18 residues. V was pared by 2 bases and J by 4 bases, with 13 bases of the junction left unmatched. The germline V gene encodes CDR1 SGHTA and CDR2 FQGTGA. CDR3 coding DNA: TGTGCCAGCAGCTTAGCCCCCGGGACAGGGGCCGCCTTCTATGGCTACACCTTC. It translates to CASSLAPGTGAAFYGYTF.

There are a few counts of this clonotype. The rearrangement joins TRBV5-1 to TRBJ1-2, with unresolved D. This CDR3 has 14 residues. V shed 3 bases and J shed 6 bases, with 15 bases lying between them. Germline V CDR1 and CDR2: SGHRS, YFSETQ. Here the CDR3 DNA reads TGCGCCAGCAGCTCGGACGGGCTTGGGGATGGCTACACCTTC. Protein sequence: CASSSDGLGDGYTF.

This clonotype was detected many times. The chain uses TRBV9 and TRBJ2-1; D is perhaps TRBD2 (6 bases). This CDR3 spans 15 amino acids. Trimming removed 3 bases from V and 5 bases from J, with 15 bases in between. The germline V gene encodes CDR1 SGDLS and CDR2 YYNGEE. CDR3 nucleotide sequence: TGTGCCAGCAGCGCCGACGGGAGATCGCACAATGAGCAGTTCTTC. This sequence encodes CASSADGRSHNEQFF.

At least ten counts were recorded for this clonotype. This chain connects TRBV24-1 to TRBJ1-1; TRBD1 might be the D (6 bases). The germline V gene has CDR1 KGHDR and CDR2 SFDVKD. Trimming left V 6 bases short and J 3 bases short, with 16 bases between. This CDR3 is built from 15 residues. CDR3 in amino acids: CATSPGGARDTEAFF. CDR3 sequence (DNA): TGTGCCACCAGTCCCGGGGGGGCACGCGACACTGAAGCTTTCTTT.

This clonotype turned up a few times. V and J are TRBV2 and TRBJ2-7; D is undetermined. This CDR3 comprises 13 residues. Trimming stripped 6 bases from V and 5 bases from J, with 14 bases between. Germline V CDR1 and CDR2: SNHLY, FYNNEI. The CDR3 DNA sequence: TGTGCCAGCAGGAGGACGCCTCCGAACGAGCAGTACTTC. It encodes CASRRTPPNEQYF.

In its sample, this clonotype was seen a few times. The chain is built from TRBV19 and TRBJ2-2; the D is unclear. Trimming left V 6 bases short and J 10 bases short, with 21 bases between. CDR3 length: 15 residues. CDR1 and CDR2 from the germline V gene are LNHDA and SQIVND (reference sequence). CDR3 in amino acids: CASSPLGRVQEELFF. DNA of the CDR3: TGTGCCAGTAGCCCCCTAGGACGGGTCCAGGAGGAGCTGTTTTTT.

Comment on this clonotype: One end of the junction varies from germline; a read error may be responsible. The chain employs TRBV30 and TRBJ1-1, with a possible D match to TRBD1 (6 bases). The germline CDR1 and CDR2 sequences are GTSNPN and SVGIG (reference sequence). There are 16 residues in the CDR3. CDR3 sequence (DNA): TGTGTCTGGAGTGTGGCGGGGGGCCAAGGATACACTGAAGCTTTCTTT. Translating it yields CVWSVAGGQGYTEAFF.

There are many counts of this clonotype. V and J are TRBV12-5 and TRBJ1-1, with D perhaps TRBD1 (6 bases). The CDR3 is 13 amino acids. Germline lookup yields CDR1 LGHNT and CDR2 FRNRAP. The V end lost 5 bases, the J end lost 4 bases, and 11 bases lay between the germline ends. The chain's CDR3 is CASGIQGGTEAFF. CDR3 nucleotides: TGTGCTAGTGGTATACAGGGAGGCACTGAAGCTTTCTTT.

In its sample, this clonotype was seen many times. J is TRBJ2-5 and V is TRBV10-3; no definite D call. The CDR3 extends over 11 amino acids. Trimming shortened V by 6 bases and J by 5 bases, and 7 bases separated the two germline ends. The germline gives CDR1 ENHRY, CDR2 SYGVKD. CDR3 protein: CAISAGETQYF. The CDR3 nucleotides are TGTGCCATCAGCGCTGGGGAGACCCAGTACTTC.

This clonotype was seen repeatedly, ten times or more. V gene TRBV2 combines with J gene TRBJ1-1; D uncertain. From germline, CDR1 is SNHLY and CDR2 FYNNEI. This CDR3 has 14 amino acids. V shed 1 base and J shed 3 bases, with 9 bases lying between them. This CDR3 is CASSEEASYTEAFF. The CDR3 DNA reads as TGTGCCAGCAGTGAAGAAGCCAGCTACACTGAAGCTTTCTTT. Full variable domain (missing parts from reference TRBV2 and TRBJ1-1): EPEVTQTPSHQVTQMGQEVILRCVPISNHLYFYWYRQILGQKVEFLVSFYNNEISEKSEIFDDQFSVERPDGSNFTLKIRSTKLEDSAMYFCASSEEASYTEAFFGQGTRLTVV.

V and J are TRBV19 and TRBJ2-1, with 10 positions matching TRBD2. Losses at the gene ends were 10 bases for V and 8 bases for J; bases not matched to a gene: 8. The CDR3 length is 13 residues. Germline CDR1 is LNHDA and CDR2 is SQIVND (reference sequence). Written as DNA, the CDR3 is TGTGCCATTTCTAGCGGGAGAAGGTATGAGCAGTTCTTC. Its protein product is CAISSGRRYEQFF.

On this clonotype: This may stem from a read error, because a much larger clone lies one nucleotide away. CDR3 loop: CASSLIPGNTVAFF. In DNA, the CDR3 is TGTGCCAGCAGCTTGATTCCGGGGAACACTGTAGCTTTCTTT. The V call is TRBV11-1, the J call TRBJ1-1; D is ambiguous. The CDR3 sequence is 14 residues long. In germline, CDR1 is SGHAT, CDR2 FQDESV (reference sequence).

This sequence joins TRBV7-2 and TRBJ1-4; perhaps TRBD1 as D (6 bases). The CDR3 is 15 amino acids. The germline V gene has CDR1 SGHTA and CDR2 FQGNSA. V was shortened by 3 bases and J by 3 bases, with 11 bases between the two germline ends. The CDR3: CASSFQGLPNEKLFF. CDR3 nucleotides: TGTGCCAGCAGCTTTCAGGGGCTCCCTAATGAAAAACTGTTTTTT.

Comment on this clonotype: Germline and junction disagree at one end, which may indicate a read error. The chain couples TRBV9 to TRBJ2-4; TRBD2 might be the D (5 bases). Per the germline V gene, CDR1 is SGDLS and CDR2 is YYNGEE. This CDR3 is built from 16 residues. CDR3 region: CASSVWAEGKKSIQYF. The CDR3 DNA reads as TGTGCCAGCAGCGTCTGGGCAGAGGGAAAGAAAAGCATTCAGTACTTC.